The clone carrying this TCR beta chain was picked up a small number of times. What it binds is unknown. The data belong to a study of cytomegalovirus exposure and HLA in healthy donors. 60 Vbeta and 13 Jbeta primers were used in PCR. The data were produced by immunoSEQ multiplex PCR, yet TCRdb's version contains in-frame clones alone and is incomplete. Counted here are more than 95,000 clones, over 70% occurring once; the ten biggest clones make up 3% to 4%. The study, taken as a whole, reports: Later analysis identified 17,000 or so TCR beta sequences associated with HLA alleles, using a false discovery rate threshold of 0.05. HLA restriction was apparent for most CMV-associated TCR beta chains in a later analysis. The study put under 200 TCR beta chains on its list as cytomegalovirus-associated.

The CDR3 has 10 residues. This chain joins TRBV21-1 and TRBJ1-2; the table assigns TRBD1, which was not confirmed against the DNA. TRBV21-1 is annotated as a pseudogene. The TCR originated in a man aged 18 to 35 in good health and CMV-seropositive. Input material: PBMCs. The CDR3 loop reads CASSNPGGHF. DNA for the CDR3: TGTGCCAGCAGCAATCCAGGGGGCCACTTC.